The clone carrying this TCR beta chain was found a few times. Its antigen is currently unknown. Per the germline V gene, CDR1 is KGHSH and CDR2 is LQKENI. V dropped 2 bases and J dropped 4 bases, with 8 bases sitting between them. The CDR3 runs 13 residues. This sample stems from a study of cytomegalovirus exposure and HLA in healthy donors. Study summary: Roughly four fifths of 300 to 450 genotyped donors fell in the Caucasian-associated ancestry cluster. Broader study findings: It was reportedly the case that the classifier diagnosed cytomegalovirus status with high specificity and sensitivity. The listing of roughly 160 TCR beta chains classed them as cytomegalovirus-associated.

Vbeta (60) and Jbeta (13) primers were used in the PCR. Profiling relied on immunoSEQ multiplex PCR, and the TCRdb table lists in-frame clones only, not all of them. The sample has about 190,000 clones, 80% seen once. Sample: PBMCs. This chain connects TRBV18 to TRBJ1-1; D is undetermined. The receptor comes from a boy aged 5-17 years in good health and CMV-seronegative. For the CDR3, the DNA is TGTGCCAGCTCACCAAGCATGAGCACTGAAGCTTTCTTT. This gives the protein CASSPSMSTEAFF.